The rows below give T cell receptor beta chains drawn from one sample of a study of cytomegalovirus exposure and HLA in healthy donors. Clones were sequenced by immunoSEQ multiplex PCR, and TCRdb holds only the in-frame ones, with some missing. The table includes 200,000 to 250,000 clones, about 80% detected once. Material: PBMCs. These receptors were taken from a man younger than 35 in good health and CMV-seronegative. The CDR3 runs from the conserved cysteine through the conserved F or W. Fields, in order: D gene, clone size, J gene, V gene, CDR3 protein, CDR3 DNA. A D gene is named only where the DNA matches it firmly. A clone size is listed for some rows: how often the clone was seen (once, few, many), or a class if it is expanded.

>.|.|TRBJ2-2|TRBV5-5
CASTRDTGELFF
TGTGCCAGCACCAGGGACACCGGGGAGCTGTTTTTT
>TRBD1|.|TRBJ1-2|TRBV7-8
CASSLGTGGHANYGYTF
TGTGCCAGCAGCTTAGGGACAGGGGGCCATGCTAACTATGGCTACACCTTC
>TRBD2|.|TRBJ2-3|TRBV27
CASQKFGLAETDTQYF
TGTGCCAGCCAAAAATTCGGACTAGCGGAGACAGATACGCAGTATTTT
>.|.|TRBJ2-2|TRBV2
CASSEGRRLAGDPGELFF
TGTGCCAGCAGTGAAGGGAGGCGGTTAGCCGGGGATCCCGGGGAGCTGTTTTTT
>.|few|TRBJ1-1|TRBV6-1
CASSEGLNTEAFF
TGTGCCAGCAGTGAGGGCCTGAACACTGAAGCTTTCTTT
>TRBD1|once|TRBJ2-7|TRBV28
CASSLERGPYEQYF
TGTGCCAGCAGTTTGGAAAGGGGGCCCTACGAGCAGTACTTC
>TRBD2|.|TRBJ2-3|TRBV30
CAWSRWASGWDPYTDTQYF
TGTGCCTGGAGTAGGTGGGCTAGCGGGTGGGACCCATACACAGATACGCAGTATTTT
>TRBD1|.|TRBJ2-7|TRBV15
CATSMDWDREENGEYF
TGTGCCACCAGCATGGACTGGGACAGGGAAGAGAACGGGGAGTACTTC
>.|.|TRBJ2-1|TRBV5-1
CASSSGPPRGQFF
TGCGCCAGCTCATCCGGGCCCCCAAGGGGGCAGTTCTTC
>TRBD2|.|TRBJ2-1|TRBV29-1
CSVGFGGAGGRQFF
TGCAGCGTTGGATTTGGAGGGGCGGGAGGGCGGCAGTTCTTC
>.|.|TRBJ2-3|TRBV10-3
CAISESRAGTDTQYF
TGTGCCATCAGTGAGTCACGAGCAGGAACAGATACGCAGTATTTT
>.|once|TRBJ2-7|TRBV29-1
CSVESGSSYEQYF
TGCAGCGTTGAATCGGGAAGCTCCTACGAGCAGTACTTC
>TRBD2|.|TRBJ2-7|TRBV27
CASSFQAGGSYEQYF
TGTGCCAGCAGTTTCCAAGCGGGAGGATCCTACGAGCAGTACTTC
>TRBD1|.|TRBJ2-1|TRBV5-1
CASSLRTGVRHEQFF
TGCGCCAGCAGCTTAAGGACAGGCGTGCGGCATGAGCAGTTCTTC
>.|.|TRBJ2-1|TRBV28
CASSYLALYNEQFF
TGTGCCAGCAGTTACCTAGCGCTCTACAATGAGCAGTTCTTC
>.|.|TRBJ1-1|TRBV7-6
CASSSELGLNTEAFF
TGTGCCAGCAGCTCCGAGTTGGGCCTGAACACTGAAGCTTTCTTT
>TRBD2|.|TRBJ2-2|TRBV6-5
CATGLAGANTGELFF
TGTGCCACCGGACTAGCGGGAGCTAACACCGGGGAGCTGTTTTTT
>.|few|TRBJ2-7|TRBV2
CASSDGRAYEQYF
TGTGCCAGCAGTGACGGTCGGGCCTACGAGCAGTACTTC
>TRBD2|.|TRBJ2-5|TRBV6-6
CASRTSGRDGETQYF
TGTGCCAGCAGGACTAGCGGGAGGGACGGAGAGACCCAGTACTTC
>TRBD1|.|TRBJ1-3|TRBV28
CASWQGEAFGNTIYF
TGTGCCAGTTGGCAGGGGGAAGCCTTTGGAAACACCATATATTTT
>.|.|TRBJ2-7|TRBV30
CAWAATGSGQYF
TGTGCCTGGGCGGCAACGGGGTCGGGGCAGTACTTC
>TRBD2|.|TRBJ2-1|TRBV12-5
CASGFWAGGPIEQFF
TGTGCTAGTGGTTTTTGGGCGGGGGGGCCGATTGAGCAGTTCTTC
>TRBD2|once|TRBJ2-5|TRBV6-5
CASSHSGNQETQYF
TGTGCCAGCAGTCATAGCGGGAACCAAGAGACCCAGTACTTC
>.|.|TRBJ1-4|TRBV28
CASSLPGQGEKLFF
TGTGCCAGCAGCCTACCAGGTCAGGGCGAAAAACTGTTTTTT
>.|.|TRBJ1-2|TRBV28
CASSAPGLKRSGYTF
TGTGCCAGCAGTGCTCCGGGCCTCAAGCGGAGTGGCTACACCTTC
>TRBD2|few|TRBJ2-1|TRBV30
CAWSPTGGIRANEQFF
TGTGCCTGGAGTCCAACGGGGGGGATTAGGGCCAATGAGCAGTTCTTC
>.|.|TRBJ1-2|TRBV6-5
CASTTGVHGYTF
TGTGCCAGCACAACGGGGGTGCATGGCTACACCTTC
>TRBD2|.|TRBJ2-1|TRBV6-6
CASRAVAGVNEQFF
TGTGCCAGCAGGGCGGTAGCGGGGGTTAATGAGCAGTTCTTC
>.|.|TRBJ2-7|TRBV9
CASSVVGDFHGSEQYF
TGTGCCAGCAGCGTCGTAGGGGACTTCCACGGGTCCGAGCAGTACTTC
>TRBD2|.|TRBJ2-3|TRBV7-3
CASSRTSGGGTDTQYF
TGTGCCAGCAGCCGGACTAGCGGGGGGGGCACAGATACGCAGTATTTT
>TRBD2|.|TRBJ2-7|TRBV7-9
CASSLGLAGGHEQYF
TGTGCCAGCAGCTTGGGACTAGCGGGAGGGCACGAGCAGTACTTC
>.|.|TRBJ2-1|TRBV28
CASSPGLHGEDEQFF
TGTGCCAGCAGTCCGGGACTTCACGGGGAGGATGAGCAGTTCTTC
>.|few|TRBJ2-2|TRBV5-1
CASSLRSTGELFF
TGCGCCAGCAGCCTCCGTTCCACCGGGGAGCTGTTTTTT
>TRBD1|.|TRBJ2-5|TRBV7-9
CASSLVGRGKDGETQYF
TGTGCCAGCAGCTTAGTGGGCAGGGGGAAAGATGGAGAGACCCAGTACTTC
>.|.|TRBJ1-1|TRBV5-4
CASSVEEGGGRLTEAFF
TGTGCCAGCAGCGTGGAAGAGGGCGGGGGGCGTCTCACTGAAGCTTTCTTT